The 5 T cell receptor beta chains below were found in one sample sequenced in a study of T cell changes during pregnancy in multiple sclerosis. This table comes from immunoSEQ multiplex PCR, and its TCRdb copy is limited to in-frame clones, with some not included. This sample has fewer than 85,000 clones, with about 88% found just once. Sample: peripheral blood, taken before pregnancy. The receptor set was obtained from a female donor with multiple sclerosis, enrolled in a pregnancy study.

The rearrangement joins TRBV6-1 to TRBJ2-1; TRBD2 matches 8 bases. The V gene's germline CDR1 is MNHNS and CDR2 SASEGT. The CDR3 runs 14 residues. Losses at the gene ends were 4 bases for V and 8 bases for J; bases not matched to a gene: 7. The CDR3 DNA reads as TGTGCCAGCAGTGCCCGGGGGGGCCACGATGAGCAGTTCTTC. It specifies CASSARGGHDEQFF.

The chain uses TRBV29-1 and TRBJ1-1, with D perhaps matching TRBD1 (5 bases). V lost 6 bases, J lost 5 bases, and 13 bases lay in between. CDR1 SQVTM and CDR2 ANQGSEA come from the germline V gene. CDR3 length: 12 residues. This CDR3 reads CSVRRGVTEAFF. The DNA of the CDR3 is TGCAGCGTCCGCCGGGGGGTAACTGAAGCTTTCTTT. The full variable domain, completed using reference TRBV29-1 and TRBJ1-1, is SAVISQKPSRDICQRGTSLTIQCQVDSQVTMMFWYRQQPGQSLTLIATANQGSEATYESGFVIDKFPISRPNLTFSTLTVSNMSPEDSSIYLCSVRRGVTEAFFGQGTRLTVV.

CDR3 nucleotides: TGTGCCAGCAGCACGACTAGCGGGGGGGCTGCGTCCAATGAGCAGTTCTTC. Translated, it gives CASSTTSGGAASNEQFF. The V call is TRBV5-8, the J call TRBJ2-1; 14 positions agree with TRBD2. CDR1 and CDR2 from the germline V gene are SGHTS and YDEGEE. The ends lost 4 bases at V and 6 bases at J; junction bases unmatched: 9. CDR3 size: 17 residues.

The chain joins TRBV28 to TRBJ2-7; a weak D match, TRBD1 (6 bases). Trimming removed 3 bases at V and 3 bases at J, with 12 bases between. This CDR3 is built from 14 residues. Germline V gene data show CDR1 as MDHEN and CDR2 as SYDVKM. For the CDR3, the DNA is TGTGCCAGCAGTTTGCCGAACAGGGACTACGAGCAGTACTTC. Amino acid sequence: CASSLPNRDYEQYF.

In nucleotides, the CDR3 is TGTGCCAGCAGCTTAGAGTCTTGGCGGGGGGGCATCGAGCAGTACTTC. Translation: CASSLESWRGGIEQYF. V is TRBV11-2 and J is TRBJ2-7, with 9 positions matching TRBD2. Losses at the gene ends were 0 bases for V and 6 bases for J; bases not matched to a gene: 9. This CDR3 comprises 16 residues. CDR1 is SGHAT, CDR2 FQNNGV, per germline.